This TCR beta chain emerged from a study of T cell responses to AZD1222 COVID-19 vaccine. Study-level findings and limits: Repertoire collection took place solely once the T cell response had peaked. Clonal diversity was possibly underestimated; the donors were predominantly white British and more often female.

This CDR3 is 15 amino acids long. CDR1 is MGHRA and CDR2 is YSYEKL in the germline V gene. V lost 0 bases, J lost 3 bases, and 12 bases lay in between. Concerning this clone itself: The antigen is undetermined.

Sequenced by immunoSEQ multiplex PCR; TCRdb stores in-frame clones only, minus some. The sample records under 90,000 clones, about 80% being singletons. Sample: peripheral blood, taken 28 days after the second AZD1222 dose. The TCR comes from an adult who received the AZD1222 COVID-19 vaccine. This chain connects TRBV4-1 to TRBJ2-7, with D unclear. The CDR3 loop reads CASSQDSVGYYEQYF. Here the CDR3 DNA reads TGCGCCAGCAGCCAAGATTCAGTGGGATACTACGAGCAGTACTTC.